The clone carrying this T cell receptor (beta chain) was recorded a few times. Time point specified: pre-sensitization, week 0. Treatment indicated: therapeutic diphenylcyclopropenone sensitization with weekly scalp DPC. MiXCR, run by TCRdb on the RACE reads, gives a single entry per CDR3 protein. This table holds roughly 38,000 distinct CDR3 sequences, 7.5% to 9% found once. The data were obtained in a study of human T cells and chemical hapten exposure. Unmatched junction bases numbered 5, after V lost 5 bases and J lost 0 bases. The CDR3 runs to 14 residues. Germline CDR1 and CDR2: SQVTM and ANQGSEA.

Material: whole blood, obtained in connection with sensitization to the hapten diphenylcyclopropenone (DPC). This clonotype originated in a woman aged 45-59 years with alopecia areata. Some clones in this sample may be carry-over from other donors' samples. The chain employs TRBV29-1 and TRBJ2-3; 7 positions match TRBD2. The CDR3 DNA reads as TGCAGCGTTCAGGTGGGAGGGAGCACAGATACGCAGTATTTT. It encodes CSVQVGGSTDTQYF.